The 25 T cell receptor beta chains presented below share a single source sample, sequenced in a study of blood T cell repertoires in COVID-19. Assay: immunoSEQ multiplex PCR; the TCRdb copy retains only in-frame clones and omits some. The sample contains around 300,000 clones, 90% of which appear only once. Material for sequencing was PBMCs or T cells enriched from blood (not recorded which). The receptors come from a woman aged 18-29 years with acute COVID-19.

The chain carries TRBV25-1 and TRBJ1-6; 7 bases match TRBD1. After removal of 3 bases from V and 4 bases from J, the junction contained 0 bases not matched to a gene. Germline V lookup: CDR1 MGHDK, CDR2 SYGVNS. This CDR3 is built from 14 residues. Here the CDR3 DNA reads TGTGCCAGCAGTGAGGGACAGTATAATTCACCCCTCCACTTT. Translating gives CASSEGQYNSPLHF. Based on the CDR3 plus reference TRBV25-1 and TRBJ1-6, the full variable domain is EADIYQTPRYLVIGTGKKITLECSQTMGHDKMYWYQQDPGMELHLIHYSYGVNSTEKGDLSSESTVSRIRTEHFPLTLESARPSHTSQYLCASSEGQYNSPLHFGNGTRLTVT.

The V call is TRBV18, the J call TRBJ2-5; perhaps TRBD1 as D (6 bases). Germline V lookup: CDR1 KGHSH, CDR2 LQKENI. CDR3 size: 17 residues. V shed 0 bases and J shed 3 bases, with 17 bases lying between them. DNA of the CDR3: TGTGCCAGCTCACCACCGGGGACACCCCGCACAAAAGAGACCCAGTACTTC. It codes for CASSPPGTPRTKETQYF. Full variable domain (rest looked up from reference TRBV18 and TRBJ2-5): NAGVMQNPRHLVRRRGQEARLRCSPMKGHSHVYWYRQLPEEGLKFMVYLQKENIIDESGMPKERFSAEFPKEGPSILRIQQVVRGDSAAYFCASSPPGTPRTKETQYFGPGTRLLVL.

This CDR3 reads CASSPGSAGEQYF. The CDR3, as DNA: TGTGCCAGCAGTCCCGGATCGGCGGGCGAGCAGTACTTC. V and J are TRBV12-3 or TRBV12-4 and TRBJ2-7; possible D gene TRBD2, 5 bases. With 5 bases removed from V and 6 bases from J, the gap between germline ends came to 14 bases. There are 13 residues in the CDR3.

This sequence joins TRBV28 and TRBJ1-2, with D perhaps TRBD1 (6 bases). The V end was cut by 3 bases, the J end by 0 bases, with 23 bases between. The CDR3 has 19 amino acids. Germline lookup yields CDR1 MDHEN and CDR2 SYDVKM. CDR3 protein: CASSLTGLGRDTSNYGYTF. In nucleotides, the CDR3 is TGTGCCAGCAGTTTGACGGGGTTGGGACGGGACACGTCTAACTATGGCTACACCTTC.

The V and J genes are TRBV7-9 and TRBJ2-2; maybe TRBD2 (6 bases). The CDR3 has 10 residues. Germline V gene data show CDR1 as SEHNR and CDR2 as FQNEAQ (reference sequence). Trimming stripped 11 bases from V and 7 bases from J, with 8 bases between. The CDR3 bases are TGTGCCGGGGGAGGCGGGGAGCTGTTTTTT. Translated, it gives CAGGGGELFF.

This chain's CDR3 is CASSGQKGGVNTEAFF. Here the CDR3 DNA reads TGTGCCAGCAGCGGTCAAAAAGGGGGCGTGAACACTGAAGCTTTCTTT. V and J are TRBV7-9 and TRBJ1-1, with 7 bases fitting TRBD1. Germline CDR1 SEHNR, CDR2 FQNEAQ (reference sequence). This CDR3 spans 16 amino acids. The V and J ends lost 5 bases and 0 bases, in that order; junction bases with no gene match: 9. Looking up the rest from reference TRBV7-9 and TRBJ1-1 gives the full variable domain: DTGVSQNPRHKITKRGQNVTFRCDPISEHNRLYWYRQTLGQGPEFLTYFQNEAQLEKSRLLSDRFSAERPKGSFSTLEIQRTEQGDSAMYLCASSGQKGGVNTEAFFGQGTRLTVV.

This clone was observed a handful of times. The chain employs TRBV7-8 and TRBJ2-1; TRBD2 matches at 9 bases. Germline-derived CDR1 and CDR2 are SGHVS and FQNEAQ. This CDR3 has 15 amino acids. The V gene end was trimmed by 5 bases and the J gene end by 2 bases; junction bases not matched to a gene: 4. The CDR3 DNA reads as TGTGCCAGCAGCGGTAGCGGGAGAGCCTACAATGAGCAGTTCTTC. Translation: CASSGSGRAYNEQFF.

Here the CDR3 DNA reads TGCAGCCTAACGAGTCTAGGCAATGAGCAGTTCTTC. Translating it yields CSLTSLGNEQFF. V and J are TRBV29-1 and TRBJ2-1; D is unresolved. Germline CDR1 is SQVTM and CDR2 is ANQGSEA. Trimming left V 8 bases short and J 6 bases short, with 14 bases between. The CDR3 totals 12 residues.

The chain's CDR3 is CASSLRLAGGIQNEQFF. Written as DNA, the CDR3 is TGTGCCAGCAGCTTACGGTTAGCGGGAGGGATCCAAAATGAGCAGTTCTTC. V is TRBV7-6 and J is TRBJ2-1; 11 bases agree with TRBD2. V was clipped by 2 bases and J by 7 bases; unmatched bases: 10. The CDR3 is made up of 17 amino acids. The germline gives CDR1 SGHVS, CDR2 FNYEAQ.

Comment on this clone: Other DNA sequences from this sample encode an identical CDR3 as well. In DNA, the CDR3 is TGTGCCAGCAGCCTTAGCGGGGGCACAGATACGCAGTATTTT. Translation gives CASSLSGGTDTQYF. The V gene is TRBV28, the J gene TRBJ2-3; 8 nucleotides match TRBD2. The germline CDR1 and CDR2 sequences are MDHEN and SYDVKM. J was trimmed by 1 base and V by 6 bases; bases with no gene match: 3. The CDR3 spans 14 residues.

This sequence joins TRBV28 and TRBJ1-4; tentative D call: TRBD1 (6 bases). V was clipped by 10 bases and J by 3 bases, with 12 bases between them. This CDR3 is built from 13 residues. Germline V gene lookup returns CDR1 MDHEN and CDR2 SYDVKM. CDR3 sequence: CATNRVSNEKLFF. The CDR3 DNA is TGTGCCACCAACAGGGTATCTAATGAAAAACTGTTTTTT.

The J gene is TRBJ2-7, the V gene TRBV4-3, with D possibly being TRBD2 (6 bases). This CDR3 spans 14 amino acids. CDR1 LGHNA and CDR2 YSLEER come from the germline V gene. V was trimmed by 0 bases and J by 6 bases, leaving 12 bases between them. CDR3 DNA sequence: TGCGCCAGCAGCCAAGATCTACTAGCCTCCGAGCAGTACTTC. This gives the protein CASSQDLLASEQYF.

The genes are TRBV19 and TRBJ2-7; 11 bases align to TRBD2. Losses at the gene ends were 6 bases for V and 6 bases for J; bases not matched to a gene: 13. The CDR3 length is 16 residues. The germline CDR1 and CDR2 sequences are LNHDA and SQIVND (reference sequence). This CDR3 reads CASSKLAGVSGSEQYF. CDR3 in DNA: TGTGCCAGTAGCAAACTAGCGGGAGTGTCGGGTTCCGAGCAGTACTTC.

The V gene is TRBV15, the J gene TRBJ2-1, with 11 bases identical to TRBD2. Per the germline V gene, CDR1 is LNHNV and CDR2 is YYDKDF (reference sequence). Losses at the gene ends were 5 bases for V and 7 bases for J; bases not matched to a gene: 4. This CDR3 region has 14 residues. CDR3 region: CATSSWTSGNEQFF. The DNA of the CDR3 is TGTGCCACCAGCTCCTGGACTAGCGGGAATGAGCAGTTCTTC.

The chain has TRBV6-5 and TRBJ1-1, with D possibly being TRBD1 (6 bases). The CDR3 is made up of 14 amino acids. The V gene's germline CDR1 is MNHEY and CDR2 SVGAGI. V lost 6 bases and J 9 bases, leaving 20 bases between the germline ends. The CDR3 DNA reads TGTGCCAGCAGACGCCAAGGACAGCCGCCGCAAGCTTTCTTT. Translation gives CASRRQGQPPQAFF.

The chain combines TRBV9 with TRBJ1-3; a weak D match, TRBD1 (5 bases). Germline V gene sequence: CDR1 SGDLS, CDR2 YYNGEE. The V gene lost 3 bases and the J gene lost 3 bases, with 22 bases spanning the gap. CDR3 size: 18 residues. CDR3 amino acids: CASSARAMLGASGNTIYF. CDR3 in DNA: TGTGCCAGCAGCGCCCGAGCTATGTTAGGGGCGAGTGGAAACACCATATATTTT.

On this clone itself: The same CDR3 can be traced to other DNA sequences in this sample. The gene calls are TRBV28 and TRBJ2-7; D not certain. V was pared by 4 bases and J by 2 bases, with 3 bases between. This CDR3 is built from 11 residues. Per germline, CDR1 MDHEN and CDR2 SYDVKM. DNA for the CDR3: TGTGCCAGCAGTTCCGCCTACGAGCAGTACTTC. It yields the protein CASSSAYEQYF.

The V and J genes are TRBV29-1 and TRBJ2-4; weak D call: TRBD1 (9 bases). The germline CDR1 and CDR2 sequences are SQVTM and ANQGSEA. The V end was cut by 6 bases, the J end by 13 bases, with 16 bases between. The CDR3 length is 11 residues. CDR3 coding DNA: TGCAGCGTCGGGGGGGACAGGGCCCAGTACTTC. Protein: CSVGGDRAQYF.

The J gene is TRBJ1-2, the V gene TRBV30; 9 nucleotides agree with TRBD1. Germline assignment: CDR1 GTSNPN and CDR2 SVGIG (reference sequence). V was pared by 1 base and J by 4 bases, with 4 bases of the junction left unmatched. The CDR3 consists of 14 residues. In DNA form, the CDR3 reads TGTGCCTGGAGTGGCCGGGACAGGGTCTATGGCTACACCTTC. It is translated as CAWSGRDRVYGYTF.

The gene calls are TRBV10-3 and TRBJ1-1; TRBD1 is a possible D gene (5 bases). Trimming cost V 2 bases and J 7 bases, with 11 bases left between them. Germline V lookup: CDR1 ENHRY, CDR2 SYGVKD. This CDR3 is 13 amino acids long. In nucleotides, the CDR3 is TGTGCCATCAGTGAGACCGGACAATTTGAAGCTTTCTTT. Protein: CAISETGQFEAFF.

V is TRBV2 and J is TRBJ2-7; 7 bases map to TRBD2. Trimming cost V 6 bases and J 1 base; bases outside gene matches: 12. This CDR3 has 16 residues. Germline-derived CDR1 and CDR2 are SNHLY and FYNNEI. The CDR3: CASRGLAGLVSYEQYF. The CDR3 region has the DNA TGTGCCAGCAGAGGCTTAGCGGGCCTTGTATCCTACGAGCAGTACTTC.

This rearrangement joins TRBV7-2 to TRBJ2-3; the match to TRBD2 covers 7 bases. V shed 3 bases, J shed 2 bases, and the junction held 8 bases outside the gene matches. The CDR3 is 16 residues long. CDR1 and CDR2 (germline): SGHTA, FQGNSA. CDR3 sequence (DNA): TGTGCCAGCAGCTTCTCCGGGACTACCGTCACAGATACGCAGTATTTT. It specifies CASSFSGTTVTDTQYF.

The chain employs TRBV19 and TRBJ1-3; D gene unclear. The CDR3 has 14 amino acids. Germline assignment: CDR1 LNHDA and CDR2 SQIVND (reference sequence). V was shortened by 5 bases and J by 0 bases, with 8 bases between the two germline ends. CDR3 region: CASSLGLSGNTIYF. The CDR3 DNA reads TGTGCCAGTAGTCTCGGACTCTCTGGAAACACCATATATTTT.

The chain carries TRBV7-2 and TRBJ1-1; tentatively, D is TRBD1 (5 bases). The ends were cut back, 8 bases at V and 5 bases at J, with 12 bases in the middle. The CDR3 is 12 amino acids. From germline, CDR1 is SGHTA and CDR2 FQGNSA. The CDR3: CASAQGRTEAFF. The CDR3, as DNA: TGTGCCAGCGCCCAGGGAAGGACTGAAGCTTTCTTT.

This clone appeared a single time. The genes are TRBV3-1 (or the pseudogene TRBV3-2) and TRBJ2-7, with 7 bases fitting TRBD2. Germline trimming cut 0 bases from V and 7 bases from J; bases unmatched to any gene: 12. This CDR3 region has 16 residues. Germline values: CDR1 LGHDT, CDR2 YNNKEL (reference sequence). In nucleotides, the CDR3 is TGTGCCAGCAGCCAAGAGCAGTTGCGGGAGTCGCAAGAGCAGTACTTC. Translated: CASSQEQLRESQEQYF.